These 27 T cell receptor beta chains were sequenced from one sample in a study of blood T cells in healthy people across ages. It was with a sample-barcoded 5' primer and a J-beta primer mix that a second PCR of roughly 7 to 12 cycles was run. MiXCR, run by TCRdb on the 5' RACE reads, gives a single entry per CDR3 protein. Of some 700,000 distinct CDR3 sequences in the sample, roughly 45% were seen once. The sequencing sample was made of blood. These TCRs come from a woman aged 60-75 years in good health.

This clonotype was observed a few times. This chain links TRBV29-1 with TRBJ1-2; tentatively, D is TRBD1 (6 bases). V dropped 4 bases and J dropped 2 bases, with 14 bases sitting between them. Germline V gene lookup returns CDR1 SQVTM and CDR2 ANQGSEA. The CDR3 consists of 14 residues. The CDR3 DNA reads TGCAGCGTTGGAGGGACATACGTCAACTATGGCTACACCTTC. Translated, it gives CSVGGTYVNYGYTF. Drawing the rest from reference TRBV29-1 and TRBJ1-2, the complete variable domain is SAVISQKPSRDICQRGTSLTIQCQVDSQVTMMFWYRQQPGQSLTLIATANQGSEATYESGFVIDKFPISRPNLTFSTLTVSNMSPEDSSIYLCSVGGTYVNYGYTFGSGTRLTVV.

The gene calls are TRBV20-1 and TRBJ2-6; 10 bases agree with TRBD2. After removal of 6 bases from V and 1 base from J, the junction contained 3 bases not matched to a gene. CDR3 length: 15 residues. Germline V gene sequence: CDR1 DFQATT, CDR2 SNEGSKA (reference sequence). The CDR3 protein is CSAASGSSGANVLTF. The CDR3 nucleotides read TGCAGTGCCGCTAGCGGGAGTTCTGGGGCCAACGTCCTGACTTTC.

This clonotype is a singleton in its sample. This chain joins TRBV6-2 or TRBV6-3 and TRBJ2-2, with D perhaps TRBD1 (6 bases). The V end lost 5 bases, the J end lost 6 bases, and 13 bases lay between the germline ends. CDR1 MNHEY and CDR2 SVGEGT come from the germline V gene. This CDR3 spans 14 amino acids. CDR3 residues: CASSQFQGPGELFF. In DNA, the CDR3 is TGTGCCAGCAGTCAATTTCAGGGGCCCGGGGAGCTGTTTTTT.

J is TRBJ2-5 and V is TRBV2; the D is unclear. Germline CDR1 is SNHLY and CDR2 is FYNNEI. The V and J ends lost 5 bases and 2 bases respectively, with 15 bases between them. This CDR3 region has 15 residues. The DNA for the CDR3 is TGTGCCAGCAGTCCCAAGGCCGAGACTCAAGAGACCCAGTACTTC. Protein product: CASSPKAETQETQYF.

As regards this clonotype: Given a much more abundant clone one base away, this may be a read error. The chain carries TRBV11-2 and TRBJ2-1; TRBD2 aligns across 12 bases. Looked up from germline, CDR1 is SGHAT and CDR2 is FQNNGV. The J segment lost 2 bases and the V segment lost 3 bases, leaving 2 bases of the junction unmatched. The CDR3 is 16 residues long. The CDR3 protein is CASSFRLAGAYNEQFF. Written as DNA, the CDR3 is TGTGCCAGCAGCTTCCGACTAGCGGGAGCCTACAATGAGCAGTTCTTC.

J is TRBJ2-3 and V is TRBV24-1; 9 bases align to TRBD1. The CDR3 loop spans 15 amino acids. With V trimmed by 3 bases and J by 2 bases, 2 bases remained unmatched. Germline CDR1 and CDR2: KGHDR and SFDVKD. The CDR3 coding sequence is TGTGCCACCAGTGATCGGACAGGGGCCACAGATACGCAGTATTTT. Encoded protein: CATSDRTGATDTQYF.

The genes are TRBV7-2 and TRBJ1-1; tentatively, D is TRBD1 (5 bases). CDR3 length: 13 residues. The germline gives CDR1 SGHTA, CDR2 FQGNSA. Trimming took off 7 bases at V and 5 bases at J, with 14 bases between the two ends. CDR3 in amino acids: CASTVGVETEAFF. The CDR3 DNA is TGTGCCAGCACCGTGGGGGTGGAAACTGAAGCTTTCTTT. The entire variable domain, with the rest obtained from reference TRBV7-2 and TRBJ1-1, is as follows: GAGVSQSPSNKVTEKGKDVELRCDPISGHTALYWYRQSLGQGLEFLIYFQGNSAPDKSGLPSDRFSAERTGGSVSTLTIQRTQQEDSAVYLCASTVGVETEAFFGQGTRLTVV.

The V gene is TRBV12-3 or TRBV12-4, the J gene TRBJ2-1; D is uncertain. V was cut by 2 bases and J by 8 bases, with 4 bases left in between. This CDR3 is built from 11 residues. CDR3 coding DNA: TGTGCCAGCAGTTTAATGCATGAGCAGTTCTTC. This encodes CASSLMHEQFF.

This clonotype showed up just a few times. The gene calls are TRBV4-3 and TRBJ2-7; D assignment may be TRBD1 or TRBD2 (5 bases each). With 3 bases removed from V and 7 bases from J, the gap between germline ends came to 16 bases. The CDR3 has 14 residues. Germline values: CDR1 LGHNA, CDR2 YSLEER. CDR3 nucleotide sequence: TGCGCCAGCAGCCACGGCAGGGCGGGCAATGAGCAGTACTTC. This encodes CASSHGRAGNEQYF.

The CDR3 is CSVGSGASDGELFF. CDR3 bases: TGCAGCGTGGGCTCCGGGGCCTCGGACGGGGAGCTGTTTTTT. The chain uses TRBV29-1 and TRBJ2-2; D is tentatively TRBD1 or TRBD2 (5 bases each). Germline V lookup: CDR1 SQVTM, CDR2 ANQGSEA. This CDR3 has 14 residues. V dropped 6 bases and J dropped 7 bases, with 18 bases sitting between them.

This clonotype was picked up a small number of times. The rearrangement links TRBV5-1 to TRBJ2-1; the D is unclear. With 3 bases removed from V and 8 bases from J, the gap between germline ends came to 15 bases. This CDR3 comprises 14 residues. CDR1 SGHRS and CDR2 YFSETQ come from the germline V gene. In DNA, the CDR3 is TGCGCCAGCAGCTCCCAGACACGATGGGATGAGCAGTTCTTC. It yields the protein CASSSQTRWDEQFF.

This clonotype was counted a few times. The rearrangement uses TRBV5-1 and TRBJ2-7; 12 nucleotides align to TRBD1. The CDR3 has 15 amino acids. The J segment lost 5 bases and the V segment lost 4 bases, leaving 7 bases of the junction unmatched. Germline CDR1 is SGHRS and CDR2 is YFSETQ. The CDR3 nucleotides read TGCGCCAGCAGCCCGCGGGGACAGGGGGCCCACGAGCAGTACTTC. Translated: CASSPRGQGAHEQYF.

The V gene is TRBV20-1, the J gene TRBJ1-5; the match to TRBD1 covers 7 bases. CDR1 DFQATT and CDR2 SNEGSKA come from the germline V gene (reference sequence). The V segment lost 3 bases and the J segment 4 bases; nucleotides outside the gene matches: 3. This CDR3 is built from 13 residues. The CDR3 nucleotides are TGCAGTGCTAGGACACAGGGGAATCAGCCCCAGCATTTT. Protein sequence: CSARTQGNQPQHF.

The chain links TRBV18 to TRBJ2-3; 7 bases match TRBD1. Germline assignment: CDR1 KGHSH and CDR2 LQKENI. The CDR3 runs to 15 residues. With V trimmed by 2 bases and J by 4 bases, 6 bases remained unmatched. DNA of the CDR3: TGTGCCAGCTCACCATTGGGACAGAGGGCAGATACGCAGTATTTT. Encoded protein: CASSPLGQRADTQYF.

This clonotype was seen ten or more times. The rearrangement joins TRBV12-3 or TRBV12-4 to TRBJ2-7; 10 bases map to TRBD2. J gave up 6 bases and V 7 bases, and 9 bases lay outside the gene matches. CDR3 length: 14 amino acids. The CDR3 DNA reads TGTGCCAGCAAGGATCTAGCGGGAGTACGCGAGCAGTACTTC. It codes for CASKDLAGVREQYF.

On this clonotype: An end of the junction does not agree with germline; a read error may underlie this. This chain uses TRBV4-2 with TRBJ2-1, with TRBD2 matching 7 bases. This CDR3 is built from 17 residues. The V gene's germline CDR1 is LGHNA and CDR2 YNFKEQ. For the CDR3, the DNA is TGTGCCAGCAGCCAAGCTGTGGGGGGGGAGGTTACAAATGAGCAGTTATTC. Its protein is CASSQAVGGEVTNEQLF.

This clonotype was observed many times. This sequence joins TRBV6-1 and TRBJ1-2, with 8 bases aligning to TRBD1. V gave up 0 bases and J gave up 5 bases; unmatched junction bases: 8. CDR1 is MNHNS and CDR2 is SASEGT in the germline V gene. The CDR3 has 16 residues. In DNA, the CDR3 is TGTGCCAGCAGTGAAGCGGAGGGGACAGGTCCTTATGGCTACACCTTC. Protein sequence: CASSEAEGTGPYGYTF.

This clonotype has more than one count but fewer than ten. The V call is TRBV7-9, the J call TRBJ2-1, with 8 bases lining up with TRBD2. The V gene's germline CDR1 is SEHNR and CDR2 FQNEAQ (reference sequence). With V trimmed by 2 bases and J by 0 bases, 3 bases remained unmatched. The CDR3 contains 16 residues. CDR3 in amino acids: CASSLSLAGSYNEQFF. The DNA of the CDR3 is TGTGCCAGCAGCTTATCGCTAGCGGGCTCCTACAATGAGCAGTTCTTC.

This clonotype was counted many times. V and J are TRBV3-1 and TRBJ2-7; D uncertain. V was clipped by 5 bases and J by 2 bases, with 7 bases between them. Germline CDR1 is LGHDT and CDR2 is YNNKEL (reference sequence). The CDR3 has 12 amino acids. CDR3: CASSGGAYEQYF. The CDR3 DNA is TGTGCCAGCAGCGGTGGGGCCTACGAGCAGTACTTC.

There are a few counts of this clonotype. This chain connects TRBV5-6 to TRBJ2-7, with 7 bases aligning to TRBD1. CDR1 is SGHDT and CDR2 is YYEEEE in the germline V gene. CDR3 length: 15 amino acids. The ends lost 4 bases at V and 0 bases at J; junction bases unmatched: 7. The CDR3 loop reads CASSIGTASSYEQYF. The CDR3 DNA follows: TGTGCCAGCAGCATCGGGACAGCCAGCTCCTACGAGCAGTACTTC.

Points on this clonotype: A much larger clonotype is one base distant, so this may be a read error. This chain's CDR3 is CASSQEGTSGSTDTQYF. CDR3 DNA sequence: TGTGCCAGCAGCCAAGAAGGGACTAGCGGGAGTACAGATACGCAGTATTTT. This sequence joins TRBV4-2 and TRBJ2-3; 14 bases match TRBD2. Per germline, CDR1 LGHNA and CDR2 YNFKEQ. The CDR3 consists of 17 residues. The trim removed 0 bases at V and 3 bases at J, leaving 2 bases unmatched.

A word on this clonotype: A much larger clone differs by one base, so this may be a read error. This rearrangement joins TRBV12-3 or TRBV12-4 to TRBJ2-6; perhaps TRBD2 as D (6 bases). CDR3 length equals 15 residues. V dropped 3 bases and J dropped 3 bases, with 9 bases sitting between them. The CDR3 spells CASSLPGSGANVLTF. The CDR3 DNA follows: TGTGCCAGCAGTTTGCCCGGGAGTGGGGCCAACGTCCTGACTTTC.

This clonotype was counted only a few times. The V and J genes are TRBV10-3 and TRBJ2-5, with D perhaps matching TRBD1 (6 bases). This CDR3 contains 15 residues. The ends were cut back, 8 bases at V and 1 base at J, with 17 bases in the middle. The V gene's germline CDR1 is ENHRY and CDR2 SYGVKD. The CDR3 nucleotides are TGTGCCATCGGGCGCAGACAGGACATCCAAGAGACCCAGTACTTC. Protein product: CAIGRRQDIQETQYF.

In this sample, this clonotype turned up once. The J gene is TRBJ2-2, the V gene TRBV7-3, with 10 bases fitting TRBD2. CDR1 is SGHTA and CDR2 is FQGTGA in the germline V gene. There are 15 residues in the CDR3. The V segment lost 3 bases and the J segment 6 bases; nucleotides outside the gene matches: 4. CDR3 nucleotides: TGTGCCAGCAGCTTGACTAGCGGGCCCTCCGGGGAGCTGTTTTTT. Translation: CASSLTSGPSGELFF.

The V call is TRBV15, the J call TRBJ1-1; possible D gene TRBD1, 6 bases. The V and J ends lost 3 bases and 1 base respectively, with 6 bases between them. CDR1 and CDR2 (germline): LNHNV, YYDKDF (reference sequence). The CDR3 is 13 amino acids. As DNA, the CDR3 is TGTGCCACCAGCAGGGACAGGAACACTGAAGCTTTCTTT. Translation: CATSRDRNTEAFF.

The chain recombines TRBV12-3 or TRBV12-4 with TRBJ2-3; D is undetermined. The V end lost 5 bases, the J end lost 2 bases, and 5 bases lay between the germline ends. This CDR3 comprises 12 residues. The CDR3 here is CASSGDTDTQYF. CDR3 coding DNA: TGTGCCAGCAGTGGAGACACAGATACGCAGTATTTT.

The chain employs TRBV5-5 and TRBJ1-2, with D possibly matching TRBD1 (6 bases). The CDR3 is 16 amino acids. CDR1 and CDR2 (germline): SGHKS, YYEKEE (reference sequence). The ends were cut back, 2 bases at V and 7 bases at J, with 21 bases in the middle. The CDR3 region has the DNA TGTGCCAGCAGCTTCGCGGCGGGGGGCGAGGGCTGTGGCTACACCTTC. Its translation: CASSFAAGGEGCGYTF.